This T cell receptor beta chain emerged from a study of molecular identifiers for immune sequencing clone quantification. The use of previously described methods and listed TCR primers produced the bulk TCR libraries. A single record per CDR3 protein comes from TCRdb applying MiXCR to the PCR reads. The sample includes 75,000 to 95,000 distinct CDR3 sequences, 20% to 25% of them seen just once. The CDR3 has 14 amino acids. Germline V gene lookup returns CDR1 MDHEN and CDR2 SYDVKM. V was clipped by 10 bases and J by 1 base, with 15 bases between them. Overall study results and limits: Highly expanded clone sizes could be underestimated by identical TCR molecules sharing a barcode. More than 97% of effector molecules, versus under 1% of naive-cell molecules, belonged to clones above 20 RNA copies.

Sorted naive CD8 T cells, about 17,000 to 1,000,000, were sequenced from 10%, 30% or 50% RNA. For this clonotype: The antigen is undetermined. A much more abundant neighbour one base away suggests this may be a read error.

The rearrangement uses TRBV28 and TRBJ2-3; D ambiguous. The receptor was derived from a human donor in good health. Some libraries in this study had Jurkat cell RNA spiked in. Sequencing input: naive CD8+ T cells from blood, with Jurkat cell RNA spiked in. The sample's subset: FACS-sorted CD8+CD4-CCR7+CD45RA+ naive T cells. CDR3 sequence reads: CANSLEVGTDTQYF. In nucleotides, the CDR3 is TGTGCCAACAGCTTAGAGGTCGGCACAGATACGCAGTATTTT.